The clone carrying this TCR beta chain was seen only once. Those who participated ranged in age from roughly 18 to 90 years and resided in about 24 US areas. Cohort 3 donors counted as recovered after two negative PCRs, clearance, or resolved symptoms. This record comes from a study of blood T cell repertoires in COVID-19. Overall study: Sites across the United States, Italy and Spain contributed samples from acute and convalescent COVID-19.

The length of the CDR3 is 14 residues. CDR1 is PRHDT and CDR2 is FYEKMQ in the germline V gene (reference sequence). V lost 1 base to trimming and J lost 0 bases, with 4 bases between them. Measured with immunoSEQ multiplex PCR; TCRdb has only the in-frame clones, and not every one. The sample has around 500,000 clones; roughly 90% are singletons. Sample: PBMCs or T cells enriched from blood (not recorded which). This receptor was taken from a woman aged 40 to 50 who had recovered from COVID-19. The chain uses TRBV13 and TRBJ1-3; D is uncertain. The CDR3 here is CASSLVGSGNTIYF. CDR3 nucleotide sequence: TGTGCCAGCAGCTTAGTCGGCTCTGGAAACACCATATATTTT.